This TCR beta chain is drawn from a study of siplizumab effects on memory and regulatory T cells. General observations from the study: The diversity of naive T cells seemed greater than that of memory cells, and their alloresponse contribution seemed major. Unstimulated subsets accounted for the mapping of only a minor share of the clones that were alloreactive. Confirmation that proliferating Tregs from siplizumab cultures had suppressive function was not obtained.

It was 80,000 to 100,000 TCR templates that were assayed per sample. Assay used: immunoSEQ multiplex PCR; TCRdb lists only in-frame clones, some missing. In the table there are 50,000 to 75,000 clones, just over 95% of which are singletons. From germline, CDR1 is SGDLS and CDR2 YYNGEE. The length of the CDR3 is 13 residues. V lost 4 bases, J lost 9 bases, and 14 bases lay in between. Remarks on this clone: The antigen is not known.

This sequence originates from a human donor in good health. Sequenced input: naive CD8+ T cells sorted from blood. The chain recombines TRBV9 with TRBJ2-1; no definite D call. The CDR3 region has the DNA TGTGCCAGCAGCCTAGGACGCCGGCGTGAGCAGTTCTTC. Protein sequence: CASSLGRRREQFF.